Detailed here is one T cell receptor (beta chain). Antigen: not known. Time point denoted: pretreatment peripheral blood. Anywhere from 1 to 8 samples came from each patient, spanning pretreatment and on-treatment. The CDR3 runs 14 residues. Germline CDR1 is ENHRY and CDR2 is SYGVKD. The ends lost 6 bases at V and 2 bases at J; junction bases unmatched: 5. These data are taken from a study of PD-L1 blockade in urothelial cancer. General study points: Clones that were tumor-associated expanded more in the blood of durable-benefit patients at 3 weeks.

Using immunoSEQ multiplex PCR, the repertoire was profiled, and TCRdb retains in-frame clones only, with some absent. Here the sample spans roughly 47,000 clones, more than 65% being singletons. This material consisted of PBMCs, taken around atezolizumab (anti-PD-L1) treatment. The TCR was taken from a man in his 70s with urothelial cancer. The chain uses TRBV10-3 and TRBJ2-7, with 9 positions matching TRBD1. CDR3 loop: CAIRDTGGAYEQYF. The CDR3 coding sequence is TGTGCCATCAGGGACACAGGGGGCGCCTACGAGCAGTACTTC.